This T cell receptor beta chain derives from a study of shared clonotypes between healthy human individuals. Study-level findings and limits: Depth of sequencing was expected to influence donor clonotype sharing.

Naive CD8 cells lacked CD45RO and underwent positive selection for CCR7, leaving out terminally differentiated effector memory CD45RA+ cells. Worth noting for this clone: Its antigen is currently unknown.

This CDR3 contains 20 residues. TCRdb keeps only in-frame clones here, not all; method: immunoSEQ multiplex PCR. Altogether about 680,000 clones are present, 90% to 95% being singletons, with the ten largest covering approximately 22%. Sequencing used naive CD8+ T cells sorted from blood. The chain uses TRBV21-1 and TRBJ2-2; TRBD1, the table's D call, lacks a check against the DNA. TRBV21-1 is a pseudogene. This clonotype was sampled from a man aged 25 to 40 in good health. The chain's CDR3 is CASSKPSTRKDTGKAGELFF. The DNA of the CDR3 is TGTGCCAGCAGCAAACCATCAACAAGGAAGGATACAGGGAAGGCCGGGGAGCTGTTTTTT.